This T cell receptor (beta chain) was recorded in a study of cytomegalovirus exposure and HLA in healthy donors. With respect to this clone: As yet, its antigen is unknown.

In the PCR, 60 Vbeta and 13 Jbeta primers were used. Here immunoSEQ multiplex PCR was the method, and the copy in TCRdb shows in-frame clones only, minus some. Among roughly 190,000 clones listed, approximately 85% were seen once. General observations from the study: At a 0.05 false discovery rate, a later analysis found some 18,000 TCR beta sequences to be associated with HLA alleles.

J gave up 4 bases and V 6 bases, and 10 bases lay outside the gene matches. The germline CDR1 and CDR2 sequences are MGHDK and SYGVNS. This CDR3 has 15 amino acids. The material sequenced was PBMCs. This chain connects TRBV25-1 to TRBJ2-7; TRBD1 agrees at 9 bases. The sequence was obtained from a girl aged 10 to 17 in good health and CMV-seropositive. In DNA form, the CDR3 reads TGTGCCAGCAGCGGCCTCGGGACAGGGCTGTACGAGCAGTACTTC. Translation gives CASSGLGTGLYEQYF.